Below, 3 T cell receptor beta chains from the same sample are listed, as sequenced in a study of shared clonotypes between healthy human individuals. Naive CD8 populations comprised CD45RO-negative cells positively selected for CCR7, excluding terminally differentiated effector memory CD45RA+ cells. TCRdb's copy holds only in-frame clones and misses some; the assay was immunoSEQ multiplex PCR. This table holds over 2 million clones, less than 95% found once. Specimen: naive CD8+ T cells sorted from blood. The receptors were gathered from a man younger than 35 in good health.

The chain recombines TRBV7-6 with TRBJ2-1; TRBD1 matches at 9 bases. V lost 1 base and J lost 5; bases outside the gene matches: 3. CDR1 and CDR2 from the germline V gene are SGHVS and FNYEAQ. CDR3 length: 15 amino acids. The CDR3 DNA follows: TGTGCCAGCAGCTTAGGGGACAGGGTACACAATGAGCAGTTCTTC. It is translated as CASSLGDRVHNEQFF.

The chain uses TRBV11-2 and TRBJ1-6; TRBD1 might be the D (5 bases). Germline assignment: CDR1 SGHAT and CDR2 FQNNGV. This CDR3 contains 17 residues. V gave up 1 base and J gave up 7 bases, with 17 bases separating them. CDR3 amino acids: CASSLVSGAATNSPLHF. The DNA for the CDR3 is TGTGCCAGCAGCTTAGTATCCGGGGCCGCGACGAATTCACCCCTCCACTTT.

The chain employs TRBV9 and TRBJ2-2; 7 positions match TRBD2. CDR3 size: 15 residues. The V and J ends lost 3 bases and 1 base, in that order; junction bases with no gene match: 3. Germline-derived CDR1 and CDR2 are SGDLS and YYNGEE. This CDR3 reads CASSAGGRNTGELFF. CDR3 in DNA: TGTGCCAGCAGCGCGGGAGGCAGGAACACCGGGGAGCTGTTTTTT. Filled out from reference TRBV9 and TRBJ2-2, the complete variable domain reads DSGVTQTPKHLITATGQRVTLRCSPRSGDLSVYWYQQSLDQGLQFLIQYYNGEERAKGNILERFSAQQFPDLHSELNLSSLELGDSALYFCASSAGGRNTGELFFGEGSRLTVL.